This TCR beta chain is from a study of vaccination and CD4 T cells after COVID-19. Study details: Researchers treated cells with overlapping spike peptides taken from SARS-CoV-2, HCoV-NL63, HCoV-OC43 and HCoV-229E. General study points: In convalescent patients, 304 of 307 vaccine-specific clones were spike mono-reactive. Convalescent patients saw a median roughly 90% of their reactive clones show up only after vaccination.

J was trimmed by 1 base and V by 6 bases; bases with no gene match: 11. The CDR3 runs to 18 residues. Germline V lookup: CDR1 MNHNS, CDR2 SASEGT. Treatment of the sample: roughly 11-day PBMC culture with coronavirus spike peptide pools or control peptides (ViraFEST assay). Remarks on this clonotype: Its antigen is unidentified.

Cultured CD4+ T cell DNA underwent sequencing with the Oncomine TCR Beta short-read assay. The source of extracted genomic DNA was cultured CD4+ T cells. TCRdb recomputed calls from the PCR reads with MiXCR, one row per CDR3 protein. The table has some 13,000 distinct CDR3 sequences, under 55% seen once. The chain carries TRBV6-1 and TRBJ2-4; 11 nucleotides line up with TRBD1. Input material: CD4+ T cells from blood, cultured in vitro. The sequence came from a human donor who had recovered from COVID-19. CDR3 loop: CASRRGQGDSQAKNIQYF. The CDR3 nucleotides are TGTGCCAGCAGGAGGGGACAGGGGGATTCGCAGGCCAAAAACATTCAGTACTTC.